The 23 T cell receptor beta chains presented below share a single source sample, sequenced in a study of T cells in Graves' hyperthyroidism and ophthalmopathy. RNA transcripts served as the template for amplifying TCR beta CDR3 regions. The HTBI set primed first-round TCR CDR3 RT-PCR. TCRdb ran MiXCR on the multiplex PCR reads and lists one entry per CDR3 protein. The data show hundreds of thousands of distinct CDR3 sequences, just over 45% seen once. The material sequenced was peripheral blood or thyroid tissue (not recorded which). The receptors here all came from a woman aged 18-29 years with Graves' hyperthyroidism.

This clonotype is a singleton in its sample. V gene TRBV7-9 combines with J gene TRBJ1-1; 9 nucleotides align to TRBD1. Germline-derived CDR1 and CDR2 are SEHNR and FQNEAQ (reference sequence). The CDR3 has 13 amino acids. V was clipped by 8 bases and J by 8 bases; unmatched bases: 9. The CDR3 loop is CASAGTGMREAFF. The CDR3 region has the DNA TGTGCCAGCGCCGGGACAGGGATGAGGGAAGCTTTCTTT.

As for this clonotype: A read error may explain this, as a much larger clone is one base away. The rearrangement links TRBV2 to TRBJ1-2, with D uncertain. Germline loops: CDR1 SNHLY, CDR2 FYNNEI. CDR3 size: 13 residues. The chain's CDR3 is CAGSPSRNYGYTF. Here the CDR3 DNA reads TGTGCCGGCAGTCCGAGCCGTAACTATGGCTACACCTTC.

This clonotype was picked up many times. The chain joins TRBV15 to TRBJ1-5, with D uncertain. The CDR3 runs to 15 residues. Between the trimmed V and J ends, which lost 0 bases and 6 bases, there was a span of 12 bases. The germline gives CDR1 LNHNV, CDR2 YYDKDF (reference sequence). CDR3 sequence (DNA): TGTGCCACCAGCAGAGATCCTGGGCTAGGTCAGCCCCAGCATTTT. Amino acid sequence: CATSRDPGLGQPQHF.

Many counts were recorded for this clonotype. The genes are TRBV10-3 and TRBJ2-7; the D is unclear. There are 11 residues in the CDR3. Between the trimmed V and J ends, which lost 6 bases and 3 bases, there was a span of 6 bases. From germline, CDR1 is ENHRY and CDR2 SYGVKD. The CDR3 DNA reads TGTGCCATCAGACGGAGCTACGAGCAGTACTTC. This sequence encodes CAIRRSYEQYF.

This clonotype was seen at least ten times. This chain connects TRBV10-3 to TRBJ2-7, with TRBD2 matching over 12 bases. J lost 4 bases, V lost 7 bases, and 5 bases had no gene match. The CDR3 totals 14 residues. Germline V CDR1 and CDR2: ENHRY, SYGVKD. CDR3: CAITETSGSYEQYF. CDR3 DNA: TGTGCCATCACCGAGACTAGCGGGAGTTACGAGCAGTACTTC.

The CDR3 loop reads CASSWGSGELFF. CDR3 nucleotides: TGTGCCAGCAGTTGGGGGTCCGGGGAGCTGTTTTTT. The chain carries TRBV6-5 and TRBJ2-2; D may be TRBD1 or TRBD2 (5 bases each). V lost 4 bases to trimming and J lost 6 bases, with 6 bases between them. CDR1 MNHEY and CDR2 SVGAGI come from the germline V gene. The CDR3 spans 12 residues.

The rearrangement uses TRBV10-2 and TRBJ1-1; no definite D call. The germline gives CDR1 WSHSY, CDR2 SAAADI. The CDR3 runs 14 residues. V lost 3 bases and J lost 1, with 9 bases in between. The CDR3 region is CASSDGYTNTEAFF. Here the CDR3 DNA reads TGCGCCAGCAGTGACGGGTATACGAACACTGAAGCTTTCTTT.

The rearrangement joins TRBV29-1 to TRBJ1-1; TRBD1 might be the D (5 bases). This CDR3 has 12 amino acids. The germline V gene has CDR1 SQVTM and CDR2 ANQGSEA. Between the trimmed V and J ends, which lost 8 bases and 5 bases, there was a span of 15 bases. The DNA of the CDR3 is TGCAGCCCAGGGAACAGGAGGACTGAAGCTTTCTTT. This codes for CSPGNRRTEAFF. Using reference TRBV29-1 and TRBJ1-1 for the parts outside the CDR3, the full variable domain is SAVISQKPSRDICQRGTSLTIQCQVDSQVTMMFWYRQQPGQSLTLIATANQGSEATYESGFVIDKFPISRPNLTFSTLTVSNMSPEDSSIYLCSPGNRRTEAFFGQGTRLTVV.

The rearrangement links TRBV25-1 to TRBJ1-2, with D possibly TRBD1 on 5 matching bases. Germline CDR1 reads MGHDK; CDR2 reads SYGVNS. This CDR3 has 13 residues. V was clipped by 6 bases and J by 6 bases, with 14 bases between them. The CDR3 coding sequence is TGTGCCAGCAGCCTGGGGGGGTCGAATGGCTACACCTTC. Protein product: CASSLGGSNGYTF.

With respect to this clonotype: One junction end does not reproduce the germline sequence, and a read error may be involved. The chain is built from TRBV2 and TRBJ1-2; 7 nucleotides align to TRBD1. This CDR3 comprises 11 residues. Germline V CDR1 and CDR2: SNHLY, FYNNEI. The CDR3 region is CTSDRAYGYTF. The CDR3, as DNA: TGTACCAGCGACAGGGCCTATGGCTACACCTTC. Together with reference TRBV2 and TRBJ1-2, the CDR3 gives the full variable domain: EPEVTQTPSHQVTQMGQEVILRCVPISNHLYFYWYRQILGQKVEFLVSFYNNEISEKSEIFDDQFSVERPDGSNFTLKIRSTKLEDSAMYFCTSDRAYGYTFGSGTRLTVV.

The rearrangement joins TRBV7-9 to TRBJ2-6; D is uncertain. The germline V gene encodes CDR1 SEHNR and CDR2 FQNEAQ (reference sequence). The CDR3 contains 10 residues. Trimming left V 5 bases short and J 11 bases short, with 4 bases between. CDR3 sequence (DNA): TGTGCCAGCAGCCCACACGTCCTGACTTTC. Translated: CASSPHVLTF.

This clonotype was seen at least ten times. This chain uses TRBV7-2 with TRBJ1-2; D remains ambiguous. This CDR3 region has 14 residues. V was shortened by 1 base and J by 4 bases, with 10 bases between the two germline ends. The germline V gene encodes CDR1 SGHTA and CDR2 FQGNSA. This CDR3 is CASSLVRVGYGYTF. The CDR3 DNA sequence: TGTGCCAGCAGCTTAGTGAGGGTTGGCTATGGCTACACCTTC.

This clonotype was counted a few times. The rearrangement links TRBV7-8 to TRBJ2-7, with 10 nucleotides matching TRBD2. The ends lost 1 base at V and 1 base at J; junction bases unmatched: 1. This CDR3 has 15 amino acids. Germline loops: CDR1 SGHVS, CDR2 FQNEAQ. The CDR3 bases are TGTGCCAGCAGCTTAGTACTAGCGGGGTCCTACGAGCAGTACTTC. Its protein is CASSLVLAGSYEQYF.

The table lists this clonotype with a few counts. V is TRBV9 and J is TRBJ1-1; the D gene is possibly TRBD1 (6 bases). The CDR3 spans 13 residues. The ends were cut back, 0 bases at V and 10 bases at J, with 13 bases in the middle. Germline assignment: CDR1 SGDLS and CDR2 YYNGEE. The CDR3 DNA follows: TGTGCCAGCAGCGTAGGTTCAGGGGAAATAGCTTTCTTT. This sequence encodes CASSVGSGEIAFF.

The chain recombines TRBV7-8 with TRBJ1-5, with 8 nucleotides matching TRBD1. The germline CDR1 and CDR2 sequences are SGHVS and FQNEAQ. J lost 7 bases, V lost 5 bases, and 10 bases had no gene match. This CDR3 is 15 amino acids long. CDR3 amino acids: CASSARTGPPQPQHF. DNA of the CDR3: TGTGCCAGCAGCGCCCGGACAGGGCCACCCCAGCCCCAGCATTTT.

This clonotype has more than one count but fewer than ten. J is TRBJ2-5 and V is TRBV2; TRBD1 matches at 7 bases. There are 15 residues in the CDR3. With 6 bases clipped from V and 1 base from J, the junction kept 8 bases outside the gene matches. Germline loops: CDR1 SNHLY, CDR2 FYNNEI. The CDR3 nucleotides are TGTGCCAGCAGCGACCCGGGACAGTCCCAAGAGACCCAGTACTTC. It codes for CASSDPGQSQETQYF.

The chain recombines TRBV6-5 with TRBJ2-2; 9 bases are a match to TRBD1. This CDR3 is 15 amino acids long. The V gene's germline CDR1 is MNHEY and CDR2 SVGAGI. J gave up 5 bases and V 4 bases, and 5 bases lay outside the gene matches. CDR3 DNA: TGTGCCAGCAGTTCGACAGGGGGGAGGACCGGGGAGCTGTTTTTT. Amino acid sequence: CASSSTGGRTGELFF.

This clonotype was seen a handful of times. The rearrangement uses TRBV24-1 and TRBJ2-5, with 11 positions matching TRBD2. This CDR3 has 16 residues. CDR1 KGHDR and CDR2 SFDVKD come from the germline V gene. The V segment lost 3 bases and the J segment 4 bases; nucleotides outside the gene matches: 6. CDR3 sequence reads: CATSDKLAGEGETQYF. The CDR3 region has the DNA TGTGCCACCAGTGATAAACTAGCGGGAGAGGGAGAGACCCAGTACTTC.

This clonotype was observed a single time. The rearrangement joins TRBV7-2 to TRBJ1-4, with D perhaps TRBD1 (5 bases). Germline-derived CDR1 and CDR2 are SGHTA and FQGNSA. The CDR3 spans 14 residues. V was cut by 0 bases and J by 8 bases, with 10 bases left in between. CDR3 DNA: TGTGCCAGCAGCTTAGCGCGCCAGGGAGAAAAACTGTTTTTT. This encodes CASSLARQGEKLFF.

This clonotype was seen only a few times. The CDR3 spells CASTGSGSGYTF. The CDR3 region has the DNA TGTGCCAGCACCGGGTCTGGGAGTGGCTACACCTTC. The chain carries TRBV2 and TRBJ1-2; D gene unclear. Per germline, CDR1 SNHLY and CDR2 FYNNEI. There are 12 residues in the CDR3. Deletions cut 7 bases from V and 7 bases from J, with 13 bases between.

The V gene is TRBV20-1, the J gene TRBJ2-2; D ambiguous. Trimming took 3 bases from V and 4 from J, leaving 12 bases between them. The CDR3 covers 14 residues. Germline V gene sequence: CDR1 DFQATT, CDR2 SNEGSKA (reference sequence). This CDR3 is CSASPLGPTGELFF. CDR3 coding DNA: TGCAGTGCTAGCCCCCTTGGGCCCACCGGGGAGCTGTTTTTT.

Regarding this clonotype: This may be a read error: a much more frequent sequence differs by one nucleotide. The chain couples TRBV29-1 to TRBJ1-4, with 7 bases fitting TRBD1. This CDR3 comprises 17 residues. Germline CDR1 reads SQVTM; CDR2 reads ANQGSEA. The CDR3 reads CSVEVPPGQSTNEKLLF. The CDR3 DNA is TGCAGCGTTGAAGTTCCTCCGGGACAGTCAACTAATGAAAAACTGCTTTTT.

This clonotype has just a few counts. The chain combines TRBV29-1 with TRBJ2-7; TRBD1 is a possible D gene (5 bases). The CDR3 is 15 residues long. V lost 7 bases and J 2 bases, leaving 21 bases between the germline ends. Looked up from germline, CDR1 is SQVTM and CDR2 is ANQGSEA. The CDR3 nucleotides are TGCAGCGCCTCTCGCGGCACAGGTGCCCCCTACGAGCAGTACTTC. It encodes CSASRGTGAPYEQYF.